Listed here are 8 T cell receptor beta chains from one sample, sequenced in a study of T cell repertoires in ileal Crohn's disease. Assay: immunoSEQ multiplex PCR; the TCRdb copy retains only in-frame clones and omits some. The table lists over 5,000 clones, around 79% of them singletons. The source material was ileal tissue. The receptors stem from an adult with Crohn's disease.

This chain uses TRBV6-1 with TRBJ2-2, with TRBD2 matching 11 bases. Germline trimming cut 6 bases from V and 5 bases from J; bases unmatched to any gene: 5. Germline V gene sequence: CDR1 MNHNS, CDR2 SASEGT. The CDR3 is made up of 15 amino acids. The CDR3 coding sequence is TGTGCCAGCAGACTAGCGGGGGTTGTAACCGGGGAGCTGTTTTTT. Residues: CASRLAGVVTGELFF.

The genes are TRBV15 and TRBJ2-1, with 8 bases fitting TRBD2. CDR3 length equals 14 residues. The ends lost 2 bases at V and 7 bases at J; junction bases unmatched: 4. Per germline, CDR1 LNHNV and CDR2 YYDKDF (reference sequence). CDR3 protein: CATSRRGGLNEQFF. The CDR3 DNA sequence: TGTGCCACCAGCAGACGGGGGGGCCTAAATGAGCAGTTCTTC.

The CDR3 DNA is TGTGCCAGCAGCTTAGTGGGGGGGAGCGCTGAAGCTTTCTTT. It specifies CASSLVGGSAEAFF. J is TRBJ1-1 and V is TRBV7-6; TRBD1 is a possible D gene (5 bases). This CDR3 spans 14 amino acids. Germline assignment: CDR1 SGHVS and CDR2 FNYEAQ. Between the trimmed V and J ends, which lost 1 base and 6 bases, there was a span of 12 bases.

The V call is TRBV2, the J call TRBJ2-1; tentative D call: TRBD2 (5 bases). This CDR3 has 15 residues. Per the germline V gene, CDR1 is SNHLY and CDR2 is FYNNEI. Deletions cut 6 bases from V and 7 bases from J, with 19 bases between. The CDR3 loop reads CASRPWAASGNEQFF. DNA for the CDR3: TGTGCCAGCAGACCCTGGGCAGCCTCGGGAAATGAGCAGTTCTTC.

The chain employs TRBV15 and TRBJ2-7, with D hard to call. Trimming took off 0 bases at V and 4 bases at J, with 7 bases between the two ends. The CDR3 covers 13 residues. The germline gives CDR1 LNHNV, CDR2 YYDKDF (reference sequence). The CDR3 region is CATSRDTGYEQYF. The CDR3 DNA is TGTGCCACCAGCAGAGATACCGGGTACGAGCAGTACTTC.

This clone has only a few counts. This chain links TRBV11-2 with TRBJ2-7, with D unclear. In germline, CDR1 is SGHAT, CDR2 FQNNGV. This CDR3 region has 11 residues. V was pared by 5 bases and J by 3 bases, with 5 bases between. CDR3 nucleotide sequence: TGTGCCAGCAGCGTCAGCTACGAGCAGTACTTC. As protein: CASSVSYEQYF.

V is TRBV5-1 and J is TRBJ2-7; D might be TRBD2 (7 bases). CDR3 size: 16 residues. V was clipped by 4 bases and J by 3 bases, with 20 bases between them. Germline CDR1 is SGHRS and CDR2 is YFSETQ. The DNA of the CDR3 is TGCGCCAGCAGCGATGGGGGGGCCCAAGGCAGCTACGAGCAGTACTTC. It specifies CASSDGGAQGSYEQYF.

This clone was recorded only once. The chain has TRBV2 and TRBJ1-6, with 8 bases lining up with TRBD1. This CDR3 comprises 13 residues. In germline, CDR1 is SNHLY, CDR2 FYNNEI. V gave up 9 bases and J gave up 7 bases; unmatched junction bases: 5. The CDR3 DNA reads TGTGCCAGTATCCGGGACAGGAATTCACCCCTCCACTTT. Translating it yields CASIRDRNSPLHF.